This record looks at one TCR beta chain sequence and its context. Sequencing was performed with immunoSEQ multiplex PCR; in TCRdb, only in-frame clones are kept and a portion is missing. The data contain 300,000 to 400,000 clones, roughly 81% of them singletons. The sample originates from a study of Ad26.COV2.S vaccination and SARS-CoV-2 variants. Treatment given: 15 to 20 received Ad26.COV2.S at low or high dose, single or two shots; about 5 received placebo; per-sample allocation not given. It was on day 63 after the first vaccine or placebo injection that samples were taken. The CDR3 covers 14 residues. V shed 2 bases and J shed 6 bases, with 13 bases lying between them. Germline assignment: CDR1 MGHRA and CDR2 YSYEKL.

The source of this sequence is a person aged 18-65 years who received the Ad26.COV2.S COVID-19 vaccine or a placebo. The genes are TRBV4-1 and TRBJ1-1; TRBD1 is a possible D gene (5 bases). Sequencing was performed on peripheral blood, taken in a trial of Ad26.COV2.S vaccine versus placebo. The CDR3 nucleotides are TGCGCCAGCAGCCAATTCGACAGTCCATCTGAAGCTTTCTTT. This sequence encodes CASSQFDSPSEAFF.